This T cell receptor (beta chain) is from a study of blood T cell repertoires in COVID-19. About the research overall: Samples representing acute and convalescent COVID-19 were sourced from the United States, Italy and Spain.

The CDR3 runs to 17 residues. Germline CDR1 and CDR2: SGHKS and YYEKEE (reference sequence). The germline V and J ends were trimmed by 4 bases and 2 bases, with 19 bases remaining between them. Libraries were prepared by immunoSEQ multiplex PCR; TCRdb keeps only in-frame clonotypes and omits some of them. The table has some 200,000 clones, about 79% seen once; the top ten hold about 9.7%. Source material: peripheral blood. This clonotype was sampled from a man aged 50-59 years with active or convalescent COVID-19. The genes are TRBV5-5 and TRBJ2-1; D is possibly TRBD2 (6 bases). The CDR3 region is CASSPLIHRTTYNEQFF. The CDR3 coding sequence is TGTGCCAGCAGCCCCCTGATTCACCGGACTACCTACAATGAGCAGTTCTTC. Looking up the rest from reference TRBV5-5 and TRBJ2-1 gives the full variable domain: DAGVTQSPTHLIKTRGQQVTLRCSPISGHKSVSWYQQVLGQGPQFIFQYYEKEERGRGNFPDRFSARQFPNYSSELNVNALLLGDSALYLCASSPLIHRTTYNEQFFGPGTRLTVL.